This T cell receptor (beta chain) is from a study of cytomegalovirus exposure and HLA in healthy donors. This clone was observed a few times. PCR used 60 Vbeta primers and 13 Jbeta primers. The repertoire was sequenced with immunoSEQ multiplex PCR; TCRdb's copy has only in-frame clones and lacks some. The sample consists of 60,000 to 85,000 clones, 70% to 85% of them appearing once. CDR1 is MNHNS, CDR2 SASEGT, per germline. V dropped 4 bases and J dropped 0; count of bases not matched to a gene: 6. The CDR3 sequence is 15 residues long. The receptor's source is a man between 65 and 79 years old in good health and CMV-seropositive. V usage is TRBV6-1 and J usage is TRBJ2-7; 7 bases are shared with TRBD2. Material: PBMCs. CDR3 DNA sequence: TGTGCCAGCAGTGCAATAGCGGGTGACTCCTACGAGCAGTACTTC. Translation: CASSAIAGDSYEQYF.